The T cell receptor (beta chain) described here comes from a study of cytomegalovirus exposure and HLA in healthy donors. Study results and limitations: TCR beta sequences reportedly predicted most subjects' HLA-A and HLA-B alleles accurately. A few CMV-associated chains were confirmed in vitro to be specific for CMV antigens.

In its sample, this clone was seen a few times. The antigen is undetermined. Per the germline V gene, CDR1 is MNHEY and CDR2 is SMNVEV (reference sequence). J lost 2 bases, V lost 0 bases, and 5 bases had no gene match. CDR3 length equals 17 residues. PCR primers comprised 60 Vbeta and 13 Jbeta primers. The method was immunoSEQ multiplex PCR; TCRdb's version includes in-frame clones alone and lacks a portion of them. This sample has about 180,000 clones, with over 70% found just once. The source is a woman aged 50 to 60 in good health and CMV-seronegative. The chain has TRBV27 and TRBJ2-3; 10 bases are a match to TRBD2. The sample taken for sequencing was PBMCs. This CDR3 is CASSLSIAGGYTDTQYF. In DNA, the CDR3 is TGTGCCAGCAGTTTATCCATAGCGGGGGGATACACAGATACGCAGTATTTT.